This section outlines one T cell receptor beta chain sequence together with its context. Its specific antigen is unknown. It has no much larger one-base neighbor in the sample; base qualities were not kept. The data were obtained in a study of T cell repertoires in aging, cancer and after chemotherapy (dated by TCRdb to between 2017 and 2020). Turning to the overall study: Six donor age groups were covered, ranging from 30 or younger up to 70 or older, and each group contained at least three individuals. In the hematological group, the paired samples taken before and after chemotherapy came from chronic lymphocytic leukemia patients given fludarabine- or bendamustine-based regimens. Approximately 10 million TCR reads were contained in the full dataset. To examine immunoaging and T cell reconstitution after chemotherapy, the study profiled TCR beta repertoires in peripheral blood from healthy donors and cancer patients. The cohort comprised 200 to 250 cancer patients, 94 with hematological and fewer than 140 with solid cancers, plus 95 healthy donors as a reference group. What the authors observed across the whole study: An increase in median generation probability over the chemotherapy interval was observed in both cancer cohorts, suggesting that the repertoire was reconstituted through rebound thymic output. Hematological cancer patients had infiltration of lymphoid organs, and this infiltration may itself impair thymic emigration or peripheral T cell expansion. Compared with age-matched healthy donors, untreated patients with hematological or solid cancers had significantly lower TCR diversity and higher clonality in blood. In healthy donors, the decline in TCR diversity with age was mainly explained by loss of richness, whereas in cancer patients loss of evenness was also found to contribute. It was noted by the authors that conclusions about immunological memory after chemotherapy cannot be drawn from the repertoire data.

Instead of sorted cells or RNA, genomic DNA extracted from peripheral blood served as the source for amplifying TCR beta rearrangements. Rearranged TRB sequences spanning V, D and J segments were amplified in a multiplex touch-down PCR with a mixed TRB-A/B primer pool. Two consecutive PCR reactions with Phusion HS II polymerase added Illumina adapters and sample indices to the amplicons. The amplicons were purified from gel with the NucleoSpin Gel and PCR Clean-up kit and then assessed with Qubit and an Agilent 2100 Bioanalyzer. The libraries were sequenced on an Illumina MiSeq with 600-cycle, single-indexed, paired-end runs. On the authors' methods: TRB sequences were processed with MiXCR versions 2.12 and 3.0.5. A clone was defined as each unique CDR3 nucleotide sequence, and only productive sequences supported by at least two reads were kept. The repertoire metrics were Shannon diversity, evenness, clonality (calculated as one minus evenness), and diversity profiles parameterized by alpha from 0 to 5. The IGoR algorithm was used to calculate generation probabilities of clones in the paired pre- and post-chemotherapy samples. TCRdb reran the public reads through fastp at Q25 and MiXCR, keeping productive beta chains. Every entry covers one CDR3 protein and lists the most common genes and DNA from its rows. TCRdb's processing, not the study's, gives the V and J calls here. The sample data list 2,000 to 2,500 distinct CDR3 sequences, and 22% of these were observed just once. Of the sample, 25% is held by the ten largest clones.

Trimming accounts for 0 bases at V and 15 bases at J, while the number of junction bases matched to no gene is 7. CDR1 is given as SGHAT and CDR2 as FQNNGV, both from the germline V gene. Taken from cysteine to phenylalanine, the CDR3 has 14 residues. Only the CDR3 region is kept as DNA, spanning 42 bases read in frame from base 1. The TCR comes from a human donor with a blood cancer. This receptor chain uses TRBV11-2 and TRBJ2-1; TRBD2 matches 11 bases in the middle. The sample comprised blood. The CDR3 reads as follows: CASSLEASGRFPFF. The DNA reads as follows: TGTGCCAGCAGCTTAGAGGCTAGCGGGAGGTTCCCGTTCTTC.